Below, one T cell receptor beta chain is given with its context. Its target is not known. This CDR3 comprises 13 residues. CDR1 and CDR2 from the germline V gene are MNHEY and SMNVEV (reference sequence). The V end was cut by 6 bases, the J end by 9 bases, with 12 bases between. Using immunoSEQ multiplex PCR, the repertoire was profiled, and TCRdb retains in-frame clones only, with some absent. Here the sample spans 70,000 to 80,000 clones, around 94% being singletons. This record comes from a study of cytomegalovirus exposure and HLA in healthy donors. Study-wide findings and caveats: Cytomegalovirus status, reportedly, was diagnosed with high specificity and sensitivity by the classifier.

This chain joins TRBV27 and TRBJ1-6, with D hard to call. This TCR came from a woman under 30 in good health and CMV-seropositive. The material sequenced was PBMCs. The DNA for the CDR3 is TGTGCCAGCAGCCCTGGAAGCGGTTCACCCCTCCACTTT. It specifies CASSPGSGSPLHF.